These 30 T cell receptor beta chains share one sample of origin, sequenced in a study of shared clonotypes between healthy human individuals. Measured with immunoSEQ multiplex PCR; TCRdb has only the in-frame clones, and not every one. This table holds under 2.5 million clones, 92% found once. Sequenced input: naive CD4+ T cells from PBMCs. The subset was: CD45RA+ positively selected. These receptors originate from a man younger than 35 in good health. Some clones in this sample may be carry-over from other donors' samples.

The V and J genes are TRBV29-1 and TRBJ2-7; TRBD2 might be the D (5 bases). The CDR3 covers 13 residues. The V end lost 4 bases, the J end lost 0 bases, and 10 bases lay between the germline ends. The V gene's germline CDR1 is SQVTM and CDR2 ANQGSEA. CDR3 amino acids: CSVVTGNSYEQYF. The DNA for the CDR3 is TGCAGCGTTGTCACGGGGAACTCCTACGAGCAGTACTTC.

CDR3 sequence: CAISEGVNYGYTF. In DNA, the CDR3 is TGTGCCATCAGTGAGGGTGTAAACTATGGCTACACCTTC. V and J are TRBV10-3 and TRBJ1-2, with D unresolved. The V end was cut by 2 bases, the J end by 2 bases, with 6 bases between. From germline, CDR1 is ENHRY and CDR2 SYGVKD. This CDR3 is 13 amino acids long.

The gene calls are TRBV5-4 and TRBJ2-7; D is possibly TRBD1 (5 bases). Germline loops: CDR1 SGHNT, CDR2 YYREEE (reference sequence). The CDR3 extends over 14 amino acids. V was pared by 3 bases and J by 3 bases, with 13 bases between. CDR3 coding DNA: TGTGCCAGCAGCTCTAAGACTGACAGCTACGAGCAGTACTTC. This gives the protein CASSSKTDSYEQYF.

On this clone: The sample has other DNA sequences that encode this CDR3 too. The chain carries TRBV9 and TRBJ2-7; D tentatively fits TRBD1 or TRBD2 (6 bases each). CDR3 length: 13 amino acids. Germline V gives CDR1 SGDLS, CDR2 YYNGEE. Trimming stripped 0 bases from V and 5 bases from J, with 9 bases between. The CDR3 sequence is CASSVGGANEQYF. CDR3 coding DNA: TGTGCCAGCAGCGTAGGGGGGGCCAACGAGCAGTACTTC.

This clone has only one observation. The rearrangement joins TRBV28 to TRBJ2-4; D not resolved. The V gene's germline CDR1 is MDHEN and CDR2 SYDVKM. V lost 5 bases, J lost 6 bases, and 14 bases lay in between. The CDR3 has 14 amino acids. The CDR3 region is CASSPLSSINIQYF. As DNA, the CDR3 is TGTGCCAGCAGTCCTTTGTCCTCTATAAACATTCAGTACTTC.

This chain links TRBV11-3 with TRBJ1-1; no clear D. CDR3 length equals 11 residues. Germline-derived CDR1 and CDR2 are SGHNT and YENEEA. Trimming removed 5 bases from V and 12 bases from J, with 13 bases in between. The chain's CDR3 is CASSAGQEPFF. The CDR3 DNA is TGTGCCAGCAGCGCCGGGCAGGAGCCTTTCTTT. Complete variable domain (other parts from reference TRBV11-3 and TRBJ1-1): EAGVVQSPRYKIIEKKQPVAFWCNPISGHNTLYWYLQNLGQGPELLIRYENEEAVDDSQLPKDRFSAERLKGVDSTLKIQPAELGDSAVYLCASSAGQEPFFGQGTRLTVV.

The chain uses TRBV5-6 and TRBJ2-4; D not certain. CDR3 length: 15 amino acids. V was cut by 3 bases and J by 0 bases, with 10 bases left in between. Germline V gives CDR1 SGHDT, CDR2 YYEEEE. Here the CDR3 reads CASSSLTVAKNIQYF. CDR3 nucleotides: TGTGCCAGCAGCTCGCTTACGGTAGCCAAAAACATTCAGTACTTC.

The genes are TRBV4-2 and TRBJ2-1; D remains unclear. V lost 6 bases and J lost 5, with 17 bases in between. The CDR3 spans 15 residues. CDR1 LGHNA and CDR2 YNFKEQ come from the germline V gene. In nucleotides, the CDR3 is TGTGCCAGCAGTCGCAGACTTTACCCCAACAATGAGCAGTTCTTC. As protein: CASSRRLYPNNEQFF.

The chain has TRBV7-9 and TRBJ2-3; perhaps TRBD2 as D (5 bases). The CDR3 runs 14 residues. From germline, CDR1 is SEHNR and CDR2 FQNEAQ (reference sequence). Trimming stripped 3 bases from V and 3 bases from J, with 10 bases between. The DNA for the CDR3 is TGTGCCAGCAGCTTCACCGCGGGTACAGATACGCAGTATTTT. Translating it yields CASSFTAGTDTQYF.

The chain is built from TRBV27 and TRBJ2-1, with D possibly TRBD1 on 5 matching bases. This CDR3 spans 15 amino acids. V gave up 5 bases and J gave up 0 bases, with 11 bases separating them. CDR1 is MNHEY, CDR2 SMNVEV, per germline (reference sequence). The CDR3 spells CASSPRGASYNEQFF. The CDR3 region has the DNA TGTGCCAGCAGTCCCCGTGGGGCCTCCTACAATGAGCAGTTCTTC.

The gene calls are TRBV4-1 and TRBJ2-1; D is uncertain. This CDR3 comprises 14 residues. The V and J ends lost 5 bases and 0 bases respectively, with 8 bases between them. The germline V gene encodes CDR1 MGHRA and CDR2 YSYEKL. This CDR3 is CASSEASSYNEQFF. Here the CDR3 DNA reads TGCGCCAGCAGCGAGGCCAGCTCCTACAATGAGCAGTTCTTC.

This chain joins TRBV5-1 and TRBJ2-7, with 11 bases lining up with TRBD1. Unmatched junction bases numbered 7, after V lost 5 bases and J lost 3 bases. Germline V gene sequence: CDR1 SGHRS, CDR2 YFSETQ. The CDR3 is 15 residues long. The CDR3 loop reads CASRGAGTGGYEQYF. For the CDR3, the DNA is TGCGCCAGCAGGGGGGCCGGGACAGGGGGCTACGAGCAGTACTTC.

CDR3 sequence: CASSLGLAGGYADTQYF. The CDR3 bases are TGCGCCAGCAGCTTGGGACTAGCGGGAGGGTATGCAGATACGCAGTATTTT. The chain links TRBV5-1 to TRBJ2-3, with TRBD2 identical over 14 bases. The CDR3 totals 17 residues. CDR1 is SGHRS and CDR2 is YFSETQ in the germline V gene. With V trimmed by 0 bases and J by 4 bases, 4 bases remained unmatched.

The rearrangement joins TRBV28 to TRBJ2-1; 8 bases are a match to TRBD2. Per the germline V gene, CDR1 is MDHEN and CDR2 is SYDVKM. V lost 6 bases and J lost 6; bases outside the gene matches: 10. The CDR3 totals 15 residues. For the CDR3, the DNA is TGTGCCAGCAGCCCCGAACTAGCGGCAATCAATGAGCAGTTCTTC. This encodes CASSPELAAINEQFF.

The chain uses TRBV5-5 and TRBJ2-1; D remains ambiguous. The CDR3 loop spans 15 amino acids. V was cut by 5 bases and J by 5 bases, with 17 bases left in between. Germline loops: CDR1 SGHKS, CDR2 YYEKEE (reference sequence). The CDR3, as DNA: TGTGCCAGCAGTTTGACCTTTTGGGCGGACAATGAGCAGTTCTTC. The encoded protein is CASSLTFWADNEQFF.

V is TRBV6-5 and J is TRBJ1-1, with 8 bases matching TRBD1. CDR3 length equals 15 residues. With V trimmed by 2 bases and J by 2 bases, 4 bases remained unmatched. Germline CDR1 MNHEY, CDR2 SVGAGI. This CDR3 reads CASSYGGQGNTEAFF. In nucleotides, the CDR3 is TGTGCCAGCAGTTACGGAGGACAGGGCAACACTGAAGCTTTCTTT.

This clone came up once. The gene calls are TRBV4-1 and TRBJ1-5; a weak D match, TRBD1 (6 bases). Germline CDR1 is MGHRA and CDR2 is YSYEKL. Trimming pared 4 bases from V and 5 bases from J, leaving 15 bases between. The CDR3 contains 15 residues. For the CDR3, the DNA is TGCGCCAGCAGCCGTAGTCCGGGGGCAGATCAGCCCCAGCATTTT. As protein: CASSRSPGADQPQHF.

On this clone itself: Other DNA sequences in the same sample also yield this CDR3. The V gene is TRBV5-5, the J gene TRBJ2-7, with D maybe TRBD1 (5 bases). CDR1 is SGHKS and CDR2 is YYEKEE in the germline V gene (reference sequence). CDR3 length: 13 residues. V was shortened by 2 bases and J by 4 bases, with 10 bases between the two germline ends. As DNA, the CDR3 is TGTGCCAGCAGCTTAGTTACAGGATACGAGCAGTACTTC. As protein: CASSLVTGYEQYF.

The chain carries TRBV10-3 and TRBJ2-3, with a possible D match to TRBD1 (5 bases). The CDR3 covers 14 residues. V was shortened by 5 bases and J by 0 bases, with 9 bases between the two germline ends. The germline gives CDR1 ENHRY, CDR2 SYGVKD. Here the CDR3 DNA reads TGTGCCATCAGTAGACAGAGTAGCACAGATACGCAGTATTTT. Translating gives CAISRQSSTDTQYF.

The rearrangement links TRBV5-1 to TRBJ2-7, with D tentatively TRBD2 (6 bases). Per the germline V gene, CDR1 is SGHRS and CDR2 is YFSETQ. The CDR3 is 14 residues long. V gave up 4 bases and J gave up 6 bases, with 17 bases separating them. The CDR3 sequence: CASSRGIRGAEQYF. DNA for the CDR3: TGCGCCAGCAGCCGCGGGATAAGGGGAGCCGAGCAGTACTTC.

This clone has just a few counts. The V call is TRBV5-5, the J call TRBJ2-1, with D perhaps TRBD1 (6 bases). Germline V CDR1 and CDR2: SGHKS, YYEKEE (reference sequence). V lost 0 bases, J lost 6 bases, and 16 bases lay in between. This CDR3 contains 16 residues. The CDR3 DNA sequence: TGTGCCAGCAGCTTGGTATTACAGGGTGGGGGCAATGAGCAGTTCTTC. Protein: CASSLVLQGGGNEQFF.

V usage is TRBV6-5 and J usage is TRBJ1-5, with a possible D match to TRBD1 (5 bases). Trimming stripped 2 bases from V and 4 bases from J, with 9 bases between. This CDR3 has 14 amino acids. Germline CDR1 is MNHEY and CDR2 is SVGAGI. Here the CDR3 reads CASSYGGPNQPQHF. The CDR3 DNA is TGTGCCAGCAGTTACGGGGGACCTAATCAGCCCCAGCATTTT.

As for this clone: Other DNA sequences in this specimen translate into the identical CDR3. This sequence joins TRBV2 and TRBJ2-7; TRBD1 agrees at 10 bases. The germline CDR1 and CDR2 sequences are SNHLY and FYNNEI. The CDR3 runs to 14 residues. The J segment lost 1 base and the V segment lost 6 bases, leaving 3 bases of the junction unmatched. The CDR3 nucleotides read TGTGCCAGCAGCCGGGACAGGGGTTCCTACGAGCAGTACTTC. Protein sequence: CASSRDRGSYEQYF.

The chain couples TRBV6-1 to TRBJ1-5, with D hard to call. The CDR3 is made up of 14 amino acids. V dropped 7 bases and J dropped 3 bases, with 13 bases sitting between them. CDR1 MNHNS and CDR2 SASEGT come from the germline V gene. The CDR3 loop reads CASTEGRPNQPQHF. In nucleotides, the CDR3 is TGTGCCAGCACGGAGGGCAGACCCAATCAGCCCCAGCATTTT.

J is TRBJ1-5 and V is TRBV6-1; D is unresolved. Germline loops: CDR1 MNHNS, CDR2 SASEGT. V lost 6 bases and J 4 bases, leaving 4 bases between the germline ends. This CDR3 spans 11 amino acids. CDR3 in amino acids: CASRRNQPQHF. In DNA, the CDR3 is TGTGCCAGCAGACGGAATCAGCCCCAGCATTTT.

The V and J genes are TRBV10-1 and TRBJ1-3, with D hard to call. The CDR3 length is 17 residues. Trimming took 4 bases from V and 0 from J, leaving 16 bases between them. Germline V gene data show CDR1 as WNHNN and CDR2 as SYGVQD (reference sequence). CDR3 coding DNA: TGCGCCAGCAGTGGAGACTGGACCTCAAGCTCTGGAAACACCATATATTTT. This gives the protein CASSGDWTSSSGNTIYF.

To note about this clone: The sample carries other DNA sequences with the same CDR3. This rearrangement joins TRBV19 to TRBJ2-5; no clear D gene. V was pared by 5 bases and J by 5 bases, with 12 bases between. Germline V gene lookup returns CDR1 LNHDA and CDR2 SQIVND (reference sequence). This CDR3 is built from 13 residues. This CDR3 reads CASSDPPRETQYF. In DNA form, the CDR3 reads TGTGCCAGTAGTGACCCGCCAAGGGAGACCCAGTACTTC.

The V gene is TRBV18, the J gene TRBJ2-5, with 10 bases aligning to TRBD2. The CDR3 length is 14 residues. Germline CDR1 reads KGHSH; CDR2 reads LQKENI. V shed 5 bases and J 4 bases; nucleotides not matched to a gene: 4. This CDR3 reads CASSSGTSVETQYF. CDR3 in DNA: TGTGCCAGCTCATCCGGGACTAGCGTAGAGACCCAGTACTTC.

The sample holds one count of this clone. The chain carries TRBV28 and TRBJ1-4, with D unclear. Germline V gene lookup returns CDR1 MDHEN and CDR2 SYDVKM. This CDR3 has 15 residues. Trimming cost V 10 bases and J 2 bases, with 17 bases left between them. CDR3 amino acids: CATRSVGITNEKLFF. The CDR3 DNA reads TGTGCCACCAGGTCGGTCGGTATCACTAATGAAAAACTGTTTTTT.

This chain links TRBV28 with TRBJ2-1; TRBD2 agrees at 7 bases. The trim removed 4 bases at V and 8 bases at J, leaving 11 bases unmatched. This CDR3 has 15 residues. Per the germline V gene, CDR1 is MDHEN and CDR2 is SYDVKM. The CDR3 DNA sequence: TGTGCCAGCAGTTCACTGCACCATGGGGGGGATGAGCAGTTCTTC. Translating it yields CASSSLHHGGDEQFF.